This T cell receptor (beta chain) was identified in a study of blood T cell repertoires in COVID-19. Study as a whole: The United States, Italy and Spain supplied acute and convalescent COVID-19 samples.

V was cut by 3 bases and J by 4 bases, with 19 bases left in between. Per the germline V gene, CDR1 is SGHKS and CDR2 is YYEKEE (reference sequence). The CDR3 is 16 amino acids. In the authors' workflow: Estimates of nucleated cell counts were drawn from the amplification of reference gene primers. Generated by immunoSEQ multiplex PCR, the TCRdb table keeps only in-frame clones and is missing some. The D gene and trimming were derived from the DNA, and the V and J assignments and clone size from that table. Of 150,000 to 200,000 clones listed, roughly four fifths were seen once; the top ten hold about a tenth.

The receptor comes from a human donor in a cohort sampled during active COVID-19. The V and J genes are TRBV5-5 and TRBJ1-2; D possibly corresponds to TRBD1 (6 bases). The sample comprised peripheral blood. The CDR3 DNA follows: TGTGCCAGCAGCTCGGGCAGGGGCTTGACTTCCTATGGCTACACCTTC. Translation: CASSSGRGLTSYGYTF.